The source of this T cell receptor (beta chain) is a study of cytomegalovirus exposure and HLA in healthy donors. Study conclusions and caveats: An analysis done earlier found most TCR beta V segments productive about 90% or about 30% of the time. In a later analysis, common viral pathogens appeared linked to several of the most significant clusters. Later analysis identified a missense DCLRE1C variant that was linked to TCR beta V- and J-gene trimming.

Vbeta (60) and Jbeta (13) primers were used in the PCR. Profiling relied on immunoSEQ multiplex PCR, and the TCRdb table lists in-frame clones only, not all of them. Its clone listing holds some 130,000 clones. Germline CDR1 SGHRS, CDR2 YFSETQ. Deletions cut 6 bases from V and 1 base from J, with 16 bases between. The CDR3 totals 16 residues. With regard to this clone: Its antigen is currently unknown.

The sample consisted of PBMCs. The TCR sequence derives from a woman in her 40s in good health and CMV-seropositive. The rearrangement links TRBV5-1 to TRBJ1-4; maybe TRBD1 (6 bases). The CDR3 region has the DNA TGCGCCAGCACCCCGGGGGGGGGCGGAACTAATGAAAAACTGTTTTTT. Its translation is CASTPGGGGTNEKLFF.